These 7 T cell receptor beta chains were all obtained from the same sample, sequenced in a study of blood T cell repertoires in COVID-19. Libraries were prepared by immunoSEQ multiplex PCR; TCRdb keeps only in-frame clonotypes and omits some of them. The sample holds some 300,000 clones, around 90% seen once. The sample taken for sequencing was PBMCs or T cells enriched from blood (not recorded which). The source is a woman aged 35 to 49 who had recovered from COVID-19.

The gene calls are TRBV5-4 and TRBJ1-2; TRBD1 matches 7 bases. Per the germline V gene, CDR1 is SGHNT and CDR2 is YYREEE (reference sequence). V gave up 1 base and J gave up 2 bases; unmatched junction bases: 2. This CDR3 has 14 residues. This CDR3 is CASSLQTGNYGYTF. CDR3 nucleotides: TGTGCCAGCAGCTTGCAGACAGGGAACTATGGCTACACCTTC.

V usage is TRBV7-2 and J usage is TRBJ1-2, with 7 bases that match TRBD1. The ends lost 2 bases at V and 4 bases at J; junction bases unmatched: 7. The CDR3 sequence is 15 residues long. Germline V gives CDR1 SGHTA, CDR2 FQGNSA. The CDR3: CASSLSATGLYGYTF. The CDR3 bases are TGTGCCAGCAGCTTATCCGCGACAGGGCTCTATGGCTACACCTTC.

With regard to this clone: Other DNA sequences in this specimen translate into the identical CDR3. CDR3 sequence reads: CASSLAGTGDTEAFF. The CDR3 DNA reads TGTGCCAGCAGCTTGGCCGGGACAGGTGACACTGAAGCTTTCTTT. The chain couples TRBV5-4 to TRBJ1-1; 8 positions agree with TRBD1. CDR1 and CDR2 (germline): SGHNT, YYREEE (reference sequence). J lost 3 bases, V lost 0 bases, and 4 bases had no gene match. The CDR3 contains 15 residues.

A few counts support this clone. The chain employs TRBV29-1 and TRBJ2-7; TRBD1 matches 7 bases. The CDR3 contains 15 residues. V gave up 7 bases and J gave up 0 bases; unmatched junction bases: 12. Germline V gives CDR1 SQVTM, CDR2 ANQGSEA. The CDR3, as DNA: TGCAGCGCCGCTGGGACAGCAAAAAACTCCTACGAGCAGTACTTC. Its protein product is CSAAGTAKNSYEQYF.

The V gene is TRBV7-2, the J gene TRBJ1-1, with D tentatively TRBD1 (6 bases). CDR3 length: 13 amino acids. Germline V CDR1 and CDR2: SGHTA, FQGNSA. V lost 3 bases to trimming and J lost 7 bases, with 12 bases between them. The CDR3 DNA is TGTGCCAGCAGCTTTAGGGGGACCCGTGAAGCTTTCTTT. It specifies CASSFRGTREAFF.

This chain connects TRBV19 to TRBJ2-1; the match to TRBD2 covers 9 bases. The CDR3 covers 15 residues. J gave up 4 bases and V 0 bases, and 1 base lay outside the gene matches. CDR1 is LNHDA, CDR2 SQIVND, per germline (reference sequence). The CDR3 sequence: CASSIDSGGYNEQFF. CDR3 nucleotides: TGTGCCAGTAGTATAGATAGCGGGGGTTACAATGAGCAGTTCTTC.

The chain recombines TRBV27 with TRBJ1-2; TRBD1 matches at 11 bases. Looked up from germline, CDR1 is MNHEY and CDR2 is SMNVEV (reference sequence). The CDR3 totals 13 residues. The J segment lost 7 bases and the V segment lost 4 bases, leaving 2 bases of the junction unmatched. The CDR3 DNA reads as TGTGCCAGCAGTTACGGGACAGGGGGTGGCTACACCTTC. Protein: CASSYGTGGGYTF.